This TCR beta chain was retrieved from a study of blood T cells in healthy people across ages. Turning to the study itself: Template-switching capture recovered about one barcoded beta molecule per two T cells.

CDR3 length: 15 amino acids. Germline CDR1 reads SGHDN; CDR2 reads FVKESK. The J segment lost 2 bases and the V segment lost 4 bases, leaving 5 bases of the junction unmatched. There were at least 5 micrograms of total RNA extracted from every sample. Together with a sample-barcoded 5' primer, a J-beta primer mix was included in a second PCR lasting roughly 6 to 12 cycles. Each cDNA molecule was tagged by a template-switch adaptor that had 12 random nucleotides. One entry per CDR3 protein, called by TCRdb with MiXCR from the 5' RACE reads. This sample has 1.5 million to 2 million distinct CDR3 sequences, with about 28% found just once. This clonotype was seen only a few times.

The material sequenced was blood. The receptor was derived from a woman aged 25 to 39 in good health. The rearrangement uses TRBV14 and TRBJ2-1; 7 bases agree with TRBD1. CDR3 amino acids: CASSPTGRTYNEQFF. The CDR3 nucleotides read TGTGCCAGCAGCCCGACAGGGAGAACCTACAATGAGCAGTTCTTC. Using reference TRBV14 and TRBJ2-1 for the parts outside the CDR3, the full variable domain is EAGVTQFPSHSVIEKGQTVTLRCDPISGHDNLYWYRRVMGKEIKFLLHFVKESKQDESGMPNNRFLAERTGGTYSTLKVQPAELEDSGVYFCASSPTGRTYNEQFFGPGTRLTVL.